This T cell receptor (beta chain) stems from a study of cytomegalovirus exposure and HLA in healthy donors (dated by TCRdb to 2015 to 2018). Concerning the study at large: An earlier analysis of 587 of the donors reported 250 to 300 Gb of sequence data and 95 million to 130 million unique TCR beta sequences obtained from around 180 million T cells. A handful of DR-DQ haplotypes were treated as single units for association and clustering because of strong linkage in the cohort. Every discovery cohort repertoire had been produced on one sequencing platform. The number of donors typed differed by locus, with about 629-630 for A, B, C, DRB1 and DQB1, more than 500 for DQA1, about 610 for DPA1, and around 430 for DPB1. Along with the roughly 710-subject first cohort, a separate validation cohort of approximately 110 different subjects was used. Of the 398 genotyped donors, approximately 80% were placed in the genetic ancestry cluster associated with self-reported Caucasian donors. The study was designed to test whether signatures of past pathogen exposure could be identified by cataloging public T cell receptors. Donor age, sex, ethnicity and CMV serostatus were collected together with the repertoire data. In a later genetic analysis, genome-wide SNP genotypes for about 60% of the 666 donors were used, and that subset was treated as a discovery cohort. The T cell repertoires of under 700 subjects were profiled by immunosequencing and related to cytomegalovirus serostatus. To study patterns of TCR occurrence, a later analysis re-analyzed previously published TCR beta repertoires from 700 or so donors and added high-resolution HLA genotyping. High-throughput TCR immunosequencing, statistical association of individual TCRs with disease status, and machine learning were combined to predict cytomegalovirus infection status. HLA typing covered class I and class II loci at four-digit resolution. An earlier analysis of 587 of the donors applied high-throughput TCR beta sequencing to assess whether each TCR beta V gene segment acted as functional or pseudogenic. Around 320 gigabases of sequencing data and tens of millions of unique TCR sequences were included in an early release covering around 650 HLA-typed donors. On average, about 200,000 unique TCR beta nucleotide sequences were sequenced per donor among several hundred genotyped donors of the cohort, with around 19% of those sequences being non-productive. The later analysis used no new phenotypic data to find candidate immune exposures, relying instead on TCR beta sequences and their occurrence across donors.

Overall study results and their limits: The sequencing pipeline was judged likely to have produced a cluster of highly shared sequence variants as a technical artifact. In a later analysis, some 18,000 TCR beta sequences were associated with specific HLA alleles at a false discovery rate of 0.05. The study gave a list of about 160 TCR beta chains associated with cytomegalovirus. An earlier analysis of approximately 540 of the donors showed that most TCR beta V segments appeared in productive rearrangements either about 87% or about 30% of the time, which broadly matched IMGT annotations. While some public TCRs were present in many individuals, most TCR sequences turned up only very rarely across donors. According to a later genetic analysis, donors in an Asian-associated ancestry cluster had fewer N-insertions in productive TCRs than the approximately 670-donor mean. Because counts were too low, seventeen rarely observed V segments, including chromosome 9 orphons, were excluded from the earlier analysis of fewer than 650 of the donors. Only TCR beta chains were sequenced in this cohort, and the absence of alpha or paired-chain data limited detectable features. In a later analysis, several top co-occurrence clusters were reported to appear linked to parvovirus B19, influenza, CMV and Epstein-Barr virus. The authors suggested that the approach could potentially be extended to other disease states and immunological phenotypes. Linkage disequilibrium might explain the correlated functional status among segregating V segments, but an unknown experimental factor could not be excluded. In vitro tests confirmed that a few of the cytomegalovirus-associated TCR beta chains recognize cytomegalovirus antigens. A further reported finding was that TCR beta sequences accurately predicted the HLA-A and HLA-B alleles for most subjects in the first cohort. A later analysis found that TCR association rates varied across HLA loci, with DRB1 alleles showing the most associated TCRs and HLA-C alleles the fewest. The presence/absence analyses assumed that sequencing depth was roughly uniform across donors, and that assumption may not be true. Compared with equally common non-associated chains, HLA-associated TCR beta chains in a later analysis were more clonally expanded and had lower generation probabilities. The classifier was reported to diagnose cytomegalovirus status with high specificity and sensitivity in both the original and validation cohorts. Because HLA typing was missing for some donors at each locus, association tests included only the typed subset. In a later analysis, most CMV-associated TCR beta chains were found to appear HLA-restricted, with HLA associations seemingly driven largely by CMV exposure. In a later genetic analysis, a missense DCLRE1C variant was associated with V-gene and J-gene trimming of TCR beta chains, and the association was replicated in an independent cohort. Immune exposure information for the cohort was limited to CMV serostatus. Strong co-occurrence of HLA alleles, especially DR and DQ, made assigning TCR associations to individual alleles difficult.

The library was obtained by the immunoSEQ multiplex PCR assay. For the multiplex PCR, a mixture combining 60 forward primers for TCR Vbeta segments and 13 reverse primers for TCR Jbeta segments was used. The CDR3 region of rearranged TCR beta genes was amplified from genomic DNA with a multiplex PCR assay. The Illumina HiSeq System was used to sequence the amplified TCR beta libraries as 87-base-pair reads. The study's processing was this. A later analysis counted some 74 million unique TCR beta chains across the 600 to 850 repertoires, and roughly 9.9 million of these chains were shared by at least two donors. A nearest-neighbor algorithm error-corrected the raw reads and collapsed the reads into unique sequences, merging closely related sequences to remove PCR and sequencing errors. V, D and J gene segments were assigned by aligning CDR3 sequences to IMGT reference sequences. For a sequence to be retained, at least a six-nucleotide match to both a V gene segment and a J gene segment was required. Rearrangements were classified as productive when the CDR3 lacked stop codons and remained in frame with V and J, and all other rearrangements were classified as non-productive. CDR3 was defined according to IMGT convention as the region running from the second conserved V-encoded cysteine to the conserved J-encoded phenylalanine. The earlier analysis of 587 of the donors excluded any sequence lacking an unambiguous match to a single V gene segment. An earlier analysis of a few hundred of the donors called V segments functional above 56.7% productive rearrangements and segregating when the between-donor standard deviation exceeded 5%. A statistical classification framework was developed to diagnose cytomegalovirus status using the catalog of TCR beta chain sequences. In a later analysis, TCR nucleotide sequences were compared against IMGT/GENE-DB human TR gene sequences so that V and J genes could be assigned. In a later analysis, CDR3 sequences and most-parsimonious VDJ recombination scenarios were assigned using the TCRdist pipeline. In a later analysis, every TCR beta chain was defined by the combination of its CDR3 amino acid sequence and its V-gene family, and reads without a unique V-gene family were dropped. As a way to deal with suspected cross-contamination and a sequencing artifact, a later analysis dropped nearly 600 nucleotide sequences that were highly shared and had low generation probability. A later analysis calculated a clonal expansion index for each public chain from normalized within-repertoire ranks of inferred template counts. A later analysis computed generation probabilities with a VDJ recombination model fitted to out-of-frame rearrangements, and checked the results against IGoR. In a later analysis, hypergeometric tests were used to score TCR-TCR, TCR-HLA and TCR-CMV co-occurrence, with a repertoire-size bias correction applied to TCR pairs. To estimate false discovery rates, a later analysis permuted the HLA or CMV assignments 20 times. In a later analysis, co-occurring TCRs were grouped with DBSCAN, and TCRdist sequence similarity was added when clustering was performed within HLA-allele-positive subsets. Repertoires with fewer than 30,000 or more than 120,000 public chains were left out of co-occurrence clustering, as were a handful of repertoires with anomalous nucleotide sharing. The table was pulled from immuneACCESS by TCRdb, which kept in-frame rearrangements only. Such tables lose some clones; where checked, under half of the loss comes from unresolved V genes, and the rest has no known cause. D and trimming were read from the DNA, whereas the V and J calls and clone size are those reported in that table. The sample includes approximately 160,000 clones, with 76% observed a single time. Jointly, the top ten make up less than 0.9% of the sample.

The cohort was made up of approximately 700 healthy bone marrow donors. Cohort members were all nominally healthy when sampled, although unrecorded immune exposures were likely present. The donor tested CMV seronegative and was one of the 352 seronegative cohort members. A peripheral blood sample was collected from each donor, and TCR beta sequencing was performed on peripheral blood mononuclear cells. The Qiagen DNeasy Blood Extraction Kit was used to extract genomic DNA from the blood cell samples. This clone was seen only once. Its antigen specificity is not known. Within one base of it there is no much larger clone, and no base qualities were kept. The source material was PBMCs. This TCR was sampled from a female donor in good health and CMV-seronegative.

The CDR3 reads CASKGPGITGELFF. The bases read TGTGCCAGCAAAGGTCCGGGAATCACCGGGGAGCTGTTTTTT. Rearrangement joined TRBV6-5 to TRBJ2-2; tentative D gene TRBD2, with 5 bases matching. Reading from cysteine to phenylalanine, the CDR3 counts 14 amino acids. Only the CDR3 DNA stays, 42 bases, in frame from base 1. V and J lose 7 bases and 4 bases, and a span of 13 bases separates them. Sequences MNHEY (CDR1) and SVGAGI (CDR2) are obtained from the germline V gene.